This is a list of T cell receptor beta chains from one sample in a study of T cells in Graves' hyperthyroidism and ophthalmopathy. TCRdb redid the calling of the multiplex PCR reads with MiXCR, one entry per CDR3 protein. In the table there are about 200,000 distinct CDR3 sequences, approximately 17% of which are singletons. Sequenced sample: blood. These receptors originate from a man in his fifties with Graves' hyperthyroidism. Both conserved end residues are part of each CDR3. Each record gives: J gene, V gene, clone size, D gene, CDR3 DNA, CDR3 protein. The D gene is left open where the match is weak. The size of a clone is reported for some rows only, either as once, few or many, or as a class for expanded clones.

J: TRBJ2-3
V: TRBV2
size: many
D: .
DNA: TGTGCCAGCTCCCGGTGGGGAGATACGCAGTATTTT
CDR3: CASSRWGDTQYF

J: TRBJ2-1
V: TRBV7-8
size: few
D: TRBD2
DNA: TGTGCCAGCAGCTTCGGACTAGCCGGCTCCTACAATGAGCAGTTCTTC
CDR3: CASSFGLAGSYNEQFF

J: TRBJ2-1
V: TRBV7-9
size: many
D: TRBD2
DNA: TGTGCCAGCAGTCCTAGCGGGAGTCCCTACAATGAGCAGTTCTTC
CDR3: CASSPSGSPYNEQFF

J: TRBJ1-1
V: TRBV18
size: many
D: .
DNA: TGTGCCAGCACTGGAGAAATGAACACTGAAGCTTTCTTT
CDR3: CASTGEMNTEAFF

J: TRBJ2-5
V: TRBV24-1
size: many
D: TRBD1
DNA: TGTGCCACCAGTGCCTGGGACAGGGGGGAGGAGACCCAGTACTTC
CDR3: CATSAWDRGEETQYF

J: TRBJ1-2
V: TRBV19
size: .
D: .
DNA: TGTGCCAGTAGTAGTGACAGGAGACACGCCGGCAACTATGGCTACACCTTC
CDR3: CASSSDRRHAGNYGYTF

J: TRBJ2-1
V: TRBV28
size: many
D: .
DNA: TGTGCCAGCAGTCCCACGAGGTCCGGGAATGAGCAGTTCTTC
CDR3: CASSPTRSGNEQFF

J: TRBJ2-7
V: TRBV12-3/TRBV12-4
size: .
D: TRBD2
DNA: TGTGCCAGCAGGGAGCGGGAGGTTAACGAGCAGTACTTC
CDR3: CASREREVNEQYF

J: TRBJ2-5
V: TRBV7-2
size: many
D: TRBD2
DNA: TGTGCCAGCAGCTTAGTCCGCGGGAGGGGAGAGACCCAGTACTTC
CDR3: CASSLVRGRGETQYF

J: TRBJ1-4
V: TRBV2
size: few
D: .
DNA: TGTGCCAGCAGCCCCCGTGGGGAGGAAAAACTGTTTTTT
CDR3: CASSPRGEEKLFF

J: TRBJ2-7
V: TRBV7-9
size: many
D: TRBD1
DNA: TGTGCCAGCAGCTTAGGACAGGGCTGGAGCTCCTACGAGCAGTACTTC
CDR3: CASSLGQGWSSYEQYF

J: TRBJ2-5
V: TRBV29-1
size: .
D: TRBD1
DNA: TGCAGCGTTGAATCCGGTTCCCAGGGGGCTAACCAAGAGACCCAGTACTTC
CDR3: CSVESGSQGANQETQYF

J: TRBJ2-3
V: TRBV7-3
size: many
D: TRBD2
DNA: TGTGCCAGCAGCCCACTCAAAGGACTAGCCCTCGCAGATACGCAGTATTTT
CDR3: CASSPLKGLALADTQYF

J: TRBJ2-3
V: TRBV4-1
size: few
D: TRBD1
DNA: TGCGCCAGCAGCCATCACCGGGACAGGGGACCAGATACGCAGTATTTT
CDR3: CASSHHRDRGPDTQYF

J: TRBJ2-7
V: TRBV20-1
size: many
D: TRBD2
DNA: TGCAGTGCCCGGACTAGCGGAATCTACGAGCAGTACTTC
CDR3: CSARTSGIYEQYF

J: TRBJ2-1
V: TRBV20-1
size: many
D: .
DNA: TGCAGTGCTCGGGCGGGGCCCGTGGATGAGCAGTTCTTC
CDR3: CSARAGPVDEQFF

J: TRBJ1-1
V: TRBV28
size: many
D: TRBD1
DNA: TGTGCCAGCAGTTCCGGACAGGGTGTAACTGAAGCTTTCTTT
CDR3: CASSSGQGVTEAFF

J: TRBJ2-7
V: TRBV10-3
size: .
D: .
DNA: TGTGCCATCAGCGGAGAAGAGGGGACACTCTACGAGCAGTACTTC
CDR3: CAISGEEGTLYEQYF

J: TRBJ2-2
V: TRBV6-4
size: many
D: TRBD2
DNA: TGTGCCAGCAGTAATCGACTAGCGGGAGAGGTTGGCACCGGGGAGCTGTTTTTT
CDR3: CASSNRLAGEVGTGELFF

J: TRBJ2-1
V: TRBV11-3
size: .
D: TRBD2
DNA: TGTGCCAGCAGTCTCACTAGCGGGAGGGTCTATGAGCAGTTCTTC
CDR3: CASSLTSGRVYEQFF